This T cell receptor beta chain originates from a study of T cells in Graves' hyperthyroidism and ophthalmopathy. Study outcomes and limitations: Most thyroid clonotypes expanded above 0.001 appeared in blood too.

There are a few counts of this clonotype. Its antigen is unknown. RNA transcripts provided the source from which TCR beta CDR3 regions were amplified. When the TCR CDR3 underwent first-round RT-PCR, the HTBI primer set was used. TCRdb called the multiplex PCR reads again in MiXCR, with one record for every CDR3 protein. Of some 490,000 distinct CDR3 sequences listed, roughly 23% are singletons. In making diagnoses, clinical symptoms, serum thyroxine and TRAb, thyroid ultrasound and orbital computed tomography were all used. Trimming removed 3 bases from V and 9 bases from J, with 15 bases in between. The CDR3 is 13 residues long. Germline lookup yields CDR1 DFQATT and CDR2 SNEGSKA (reference sequence).

The chain recombines TRBV20-1 with TRBJ2-1; a weak D match, TRBD2 (5 bases). The sequencing input was blood. This TCR was recovered from a woman between 70 and 85 years old with Graves' ophthalmopathy. Here the CDR3 DNA reads TGCAGTGCTAGTGGGAGTCATCGTGGTGAGCAGTTCTTC. Translating it yields CSASGSHRGEQFF.